A selection of T cell receptor beta chains follows, all from one sample in a study of cytotoxic CD8 clonotypes in ibrutinib-treated CLL. The method was immunoSEQ multiplex PCR; TCRdb's version includes in-frame clones alone and lacks a portion of them. The sample consists of some 81,000 clones, more than 75% of them appearing once. Sequencing used PBMCs, obtained after 12 months of ibrutinib treatment. These receptor sequences come from a human donor with chronic lymphocytic leukemia. The CDR3 runs from the conserved cysteine through the conserved F or W. Each record gives: J gene, V gene, D gene, clone size, CDR3 DNA, CDR3 protein. A D gene is named only where the DNA matches it firmly. Some rows mark clone size as missing; the rest say once, few, many or name a class of expanded clone.

J gene: TRBJ1-1
V gene: TRBV14
D gene: -
clone size: -
CDR3 DNA: TGTGCCAGCACTACAACAGGGTTTGGCACTGAAGCTTTCTTT
CDR3 protein: CASTTTGFGTEAFF

J gene: TRBJ2-1
V gene: TRBV28
D gene: TRBD2
clone size: few
CDR3 DNA: TGTGCCAGCAGGACCGCCGGGACTAGCGGCTACAATGAGCAGTTCTTC
CDR3 protein: CASRTAGTSGYNEQFF

J gene: TRBJ2-7
V gene: TRBV6-5
D gene: -
clone size: many
CDR3 DNA: TGTGCCAGCAGTCCCCGACCTCAGAGCTACGAGCAGTACTTC
CDR3 protein: CASSPRPQSYEQYF

J gene: TRBJ2-7
V gene: TRBV30
D gene: -
clone size: -
CDR3 DNA: TGTGCCTGGAGTGCCCCCTGGGGGTACAGCTCCTACGAGCAGTACTTC
CDR3 protein: CAWSAPWGYSSYEQYF

J gene: TRBJ2-7
V gene: TRBV10-3
D gene: TRBD2
clone size: once
CDR3 DNA: TGTGCGGCCGGGGGGAGGCGCTCCTACGAGCAGTACTTC
CDR3 protein: CAAGGRRSYEQYF

J gene: TRBJ2-1
V gene: TRBV30
D gene: -
clone size: many
CDR3 DNA: TGTGCCTGGAGGAGGCCCCAATCCTACAATGAGCAGTTCTTC
CDR3 protein: CAWRRPQSYNEQFF

J gene: TRBJ1-4
V gene: TRBV27
D gene: TRBD1
clone size: -
CDR3 DNA: TGTGCCAGCAGCCGGGACAGGGGTGAAAAACTGTTTTTT
CDR3 protein: CASSRDRGEKLFF

J gene: TRBJ2-7
V gene: TRBV28
D gene: -
clone size: -
CDR3 DNA: TGTGCCAGCAGGAGCACCTGGACACCCTCCTACGAGCAGTACTTC
CDR3 protein: CASRSTWTPSYEQYF

J gene: TRBJ1-6
V gene: TRBV28
D gene: -
clone size: once
CDR3 DNA: TGTGCCAGCAGTGTGGGTGGGACAAGGAATTCACCCCTCCACTTT
CDR3 protein: CASSVGGTRNSPLHF

J gene: TRBJ2-5
V gene: TRBV6-6
D gene: TRBD2
clone size: -
CDR3 DNA: TGTGCCAGCCGGGCGGCGGGAGGGGGGGAGACCCAGTACTTC
CDR3 protein: CASRAAGGGETQYF

J gene: TRBJ1-1
V gene: TRBV6-6
D gene: -
clone size: -
CDR3 DNA: TGTTCCTCGGGCACGGCGGAGTCCGAAGCTTTCTTT
CDR3 protein: CSSGTAESEAFF

J gene: TRBJ1-5
V gene: TRBV7-2
D gene: -
clone size: once
CDR3 DNA: TGTGCCAGCAGCCAAAAACCGGGGGTTCAGCCCCAGCATTTT
CDR3 protein: CASSQKPGVQPQHF

J gene: TRBJ2-7
V gene: TRBV7-2
D gene: -
clone size: -
CDR3 DNA: TGTGCCAGCAGCTTAGGCCTGGCCGAGCAGTACTTC
CDR3 protein: CASSLGLAEQYF

J gene: TRBJ2-7
V gene: TRBV6-5
D gene: -
clone size: once
CDR3 DNA: TGTGCCAGCAGAGCCAGTGGGCTCGGGACCTACGAGCAGTACTTC
CDR3 protein: CASRASGLGTYEQYF

J gene: TRBJ2-5
V gene: TRBV6-6
D gene: -
clone size: -
CDR3 DNA: TGTGCCAGCGGTCGGGAGACCCAGTACTTC
CDR3 protein: CASGRETQYF

J gene: TRBJ2-7
V gene: TRBV27
D gene: -
clone size: -
CDR3 DNA: TGTGCCAGCAGTTTATCGCCCCGTCGGAGGGGTCTCTACGAGCAGTACTTC
CDR3 protein: CASSLSPRRRGLYEQYF

J gene: TRBJ1-1
V gene: TRBV5-4
D gene: -
clone size: once
CDR3 DNA: TGTGCCAGCACCCCTGGGGTGGGCACTGAAGCTTTCTTT
CDR3 protein: CASTPGVGTEAFF

J gene: TRBJ2-1
V gene: TRBV18
D gene: -
clone size: -
CDR3 DNA: TGTGCCAGCTCATCTCGACTAGACCATGAGCAGTTCTTC
CDR3 protein: CASSSRLDHEQFF

J gene: TRBJ1-1
V gene: TRBV5-1
D gene: TRBD1
clone size: -
CDR3 DNA: TGCGCCAGCGGGAGACAGACAGGGGACACTGAAGCTTTCTTT
CDR3 protein: CASGRQTGDTEAFF

J gene: TRBJ1-2
V gene: TRBV4-2
D gene: -
clone size: -
CDR3 DNA: TGTGCCAGCAGCCAAGATCCCAGGGTGGGCCCCTTTCGGGGCTACACCTTC
CDR3 protein: CASSQDPRVGPFRGYTF

J gene: TRBJ2-5
V gene: TRBV19
D gene: TRBD2
clone size: once
CDR3 DNA: TGTGCCAGTAGTATGTGGCGGGGGGGCGGAGAGACCCAGTACTTC
CDR3 protein: CASSMWRGGGETQYF

J gene: TRBJ1-2
V gene: TRBV10-3
D gene: TRBD1
clone size: -
CDR3 DNA: TGTGCCATCAGTGGGGGACAGGGTCACGGCTATGGCTACACCTTC
CDR3 protein: CAISGGQGHGYGYTF

J gene: TRBJ1-2
V gene: TRBV19
D gene: -
clone size: few
CDR3 DNA: TGTGCCAGTAGACCTACAGGATCCCCCAACTATGGCTACACCTTC
CDR3 protein: CASRPTGSPNYGYTF

J gene: TRBJ1-5
V gene: TRBV21-1
D gene: -
clone size: -
CDR3 DNA: TGTGCCAGCAGCAAAGCCGGATTGAGTCCCAATCAGCCCCAGCATTTT
CDR3 protein: CASSKAGLSPNQPQHF

J gene: TRBJ1-5
V gene: TRBV10-1
D gene: TRBD1
clone size: -
CDR3 DNA: TGCGCCAGCAGTGCTACAGGACAGGGGGATCAGCCCCAGCATTTT
CDR3 protein: CASSATGQGDQPQHF

J gene: TRBJ2-7
V gene: TRBV5-5
D gene: -
clone size: -
CDR3 DNA: TGTGCCAGCAGATCCGGCTTCCCACCCCACGAGCAGTACTTC
CDR3 protein: CASRSGFPPHEQYF